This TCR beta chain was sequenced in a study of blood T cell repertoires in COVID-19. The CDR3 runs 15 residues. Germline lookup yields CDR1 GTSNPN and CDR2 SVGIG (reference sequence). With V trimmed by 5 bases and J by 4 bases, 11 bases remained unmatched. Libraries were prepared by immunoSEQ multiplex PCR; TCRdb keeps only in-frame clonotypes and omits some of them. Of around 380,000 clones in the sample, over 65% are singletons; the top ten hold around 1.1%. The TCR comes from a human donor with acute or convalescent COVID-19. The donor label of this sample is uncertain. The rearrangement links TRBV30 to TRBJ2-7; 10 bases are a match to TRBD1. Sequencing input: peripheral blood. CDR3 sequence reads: CAWEGAGTGVYEQYF. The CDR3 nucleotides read TGTGCCTGGGAGGGGGCCGGGACAGGGGTGTACGAGCAGTACTTC.